The TCR beta chain described here comes from a study of neurological immune-mediated disorders. Study as a whole: Multiple sclerosis patients numbered around 34, of whom roughly 31 were relapsing-remitting and 3 secondary progressive.

This clonotype has at least ten counts. Its antigen is unknown. MiXCR, applied by TCRdb to the 5' RACE reads, yields one record per CDR3 protein. The repertoire holds tens of thousands of distinct CDR3 sequences, with more than 3% as singletons. Time point in this sample: longitudinal time-point 1 (baseline). Notes on the study in general: Clinical and MRI features did not associate with the cluster found in multiple sclerosis patients. Among 34 multiple sclerosis patients, 18 had repertoires that phylogenetic grouping placed in one related-CDR3 cluster, a possible signature. Private repertoires in all groups were suggested, as expanded clones shared no CDR3 amino acid sequences across subjects.

CDR1 is DFQATT, CDR2 SNEGSKA, per germline (reference sequence). V was pared by 5 bases and J by 5 bases, with 7 bases of the junction left unmatched. CDR3 length: 14 amino acids. The V gene is TRBV20-1, the J gene TRBJ2-1; TRBD1 matches at 9 bases. Sequencing used PBMCs. The receptor comes from a woman aged 55 to 70 with multiple sclerosis. Written as DNA, the CDR3 is TGCAGTGCTGGGGCCGGGACAGGGAACAATGAGCAGTTCTTC. It translates to CSAGAGTGNNEQFF.